The 6 T cell receptor beta chains below all came from one sample that was sequenced in a study of T cell repertoires in cytomegalovirus infection. TCRdb redid the calling of the reads with MiXCR, one entry per CDR3 protein. The table records approximately 100,000 distinct CDR3 sequences, under 30% of them present only once. The antigens for these receptors are not known. The specimen comprised CD8+ T cells from cultured PBMCs, sampled from culture after CMV antigen stimulation. All receptors derive from a human donor in good health (CMV status not recorded). Some clones in this sample may be carry-over from other donors' samples.

The chain employs TRBV14 and TRBJ1-1; D is ambiguous. CDR3 size: 17 residues. V lost 4 bases and J lost 4, with 22 bases in between. Germline V gives CDR1 SGHDN, CDR2 FVKESK. The CDR3 DNA follows: TGTGCCAGCAGCCTCAGAGGTCGGGCGCTGGGGATCACTGAAGCTTTCTTT. This sequence encodes CASSLRGRALGITEAFF.

This clonotype has a single count. The chain carries TRBV18 and TRBJ2-1; D is undetermined. The CDR3 extends over 14 amino acids. V lost 2 bases, J lost 4 bases, and 9 bases lay in between. Germline-derived CDR1 and CDR2 are KGHSH and LQKENI. The CDR3 nucleotides read TGTGCCAGCTCACCATTTGGGCAGTACAATGAGCAGTTCTTC. This translates into CASSPFGQYNEQFF.

The V and J genes are TRBV24-1 and TRBJ1-1, with 7 nucleotides matching TRBD1. CDR1 is KGHDR and CDR2 is SFDVKD in the germline V gene. V shed 9 bases and J 1 base; nucleotides not matched to a gene: 7. This CDR3 contains 14 residues. In nucleotides, the CDR3 is TGTGCCACCTTGAGGGGGCAGAAGAACACTGAAGCTTTCTTT. This sequence encodes CATLRGQKNTEAFF.

This clonotype has more than one count but fewer than ten. V and J are TRBV20-1 and TRBJ1-4; D unclear. Germline V gene data show CDR1 as DFQATT and CDR2 as SNEGSKA (reference sequence). V was cut by 3 bases and J by 5 bases, with 13 bases left in between. The CDR3 is made up of 14 amino acids. The CDR3 region has the DNA TGCAGTGCTAGTTTCCAGGCTCGAAATGAAAAACTGTTTTTT. Amino acids: CSASFQARNEKLFF.

This clonotype was recorded many times. The CDR3 nucleotides read TGTGCCAGCAGCCCCCACGTGGGGGGGGACTTCTACAATGAGCAGTTCTTC. It codes for CASSPHVGGDFYNEQFF. The rearrangement joins TRBV7-8 to TRBJ2-1; 7 bases line up with TRBD2. Per the germline V gene, CDR1 is SGHVS and CDR2 is FQNEAQ. J gave up 3 bases and V 5 bases, and 13 bases lay outside the gene matches. The CDR3 has 17 residues.

In its sample, this clonotype was seen a few times. The rearrangement links TRBV5-4 to TRBJ2-3, with 8 bases that match TRBD2. The length of the CDR3 is 16 residues. Trimming removed 0 bases from V and 4 bases from J; junction bases left unmatched: 7. Germline V CDR1 and CDR2: SGHNT, YYREEE (reference sequence). This CDR3 is CASSLDNGGAADTQYF. CDR3 coding DNA: TGTGCCAGCAGCTTGGACAACGGGGGGGCAGCAGATACGCAGTATTTT.